This T cell receptor (beta chain) was profiled in a study of molecular identifiers for immune sequencing clone quantification. A remark on this clonotype: Just one base apart from a much larger clone, this may be a read error. No conserved phenylalanine or tryptophan ends this CDR3, so it is likely a read error.

Each CDR3 protein gets one entry after TCRdb re-called the PCR reads with MiXCR. There are 460,000 or so distinct CDR3 sequences in the sample; 25% occur only once, and 0.7% to 0.9% lies in the top ten. Trimming cost V 1 base and J 7 bases; bases outside gene matches: 6. Per germline, CDR1 LNHNV and CDR2 YYDKDF (reference sequence). This CDR3 spans 15 amino acids. Specimen: naive CD8+ T cells from blood, with Jurkat cell RNA spiked in. Subset in this sample: FACS-sorted CD8+CD4-CCR7+CD45RA+ naive T cells. This clonotype originated in a human donor in good health. Some libraries in this study had Jurkat cell RNA spiked in. The chain combines TRBV15 with TRBJ1-1; 10 bases are a match to TRBD1. In DNA, the CDR3 is TGTGCCACCAGCAGAGTGGGACAGGGGTCTCTTGAAGCTTTCTCT. Encoded protein: CATSRVGQGSLEAFS.